This T cell receptor (beta chain) was recovered during a study of T cells after yellow fever vaccination. Germline V gene lookup returns CDR1 PRHDT and CDR2 FYEKMQ (reference sequence). The V and J ends lost 5 bases and 5 bases respectively, with 10 bases between them. The CDR3 length is 13 residues. Template switching by 5'RACE produced TCR cDNA, adding a universal primer site and UMIs. TCRdb reprocessed the 5' RACE reads with MiXCR, giving one entry per CDR3 protein. The data show just under 600,000 distinct CDR3 sequences, about 13% seen once. Study observations and caveats: Only a minor proportion of clonotypes was detected across both CD4 and CD8 compartments. Booster samples showed a return of most primary-vaccination clones (around 96% CD4, around 85% CD8).

With regard to this clonotype: The antigen is unknown.

The sample in question was PBMCs, obtained on the day of the yellow fever booster vaccination. The TCR originated in a man between 25 and 39 years old who received the YFV17D yellow fever vaccine. The V call is TRBV13, the J call TRBJ2-1; perhaps D is TRBD1 or TRBD2 (5 bases each). The CDR3 region is CASSQRGNNEQFF. CDR3 nucleotide sequence: TGTGCCAGCAGCCAGAGGGGAAACAATGAGCAGTTCTTC.